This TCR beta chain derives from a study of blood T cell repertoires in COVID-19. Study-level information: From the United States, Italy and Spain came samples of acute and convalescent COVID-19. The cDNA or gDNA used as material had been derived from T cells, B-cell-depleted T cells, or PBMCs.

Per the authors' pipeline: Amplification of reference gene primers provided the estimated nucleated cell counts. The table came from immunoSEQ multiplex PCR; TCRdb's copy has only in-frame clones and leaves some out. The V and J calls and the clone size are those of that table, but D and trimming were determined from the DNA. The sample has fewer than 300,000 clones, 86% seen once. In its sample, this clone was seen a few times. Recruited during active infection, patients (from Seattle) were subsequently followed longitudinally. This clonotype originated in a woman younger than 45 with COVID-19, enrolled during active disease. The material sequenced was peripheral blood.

The CDR3 here is CASSPVGEVNYGYTF. The CDR3 DNA is TGCGCCAGCAGCCCCGTGGGAGAGGTAAACTATGGCTACACCTTC. The chain uses TRBV4-1 and TRBJ1-2; no definite D call. V was trimmed by 4 bases and J by 2 bases, leaving 14 bases between them. The germline V gene encodes CDR1 MGHRA and CDR2 YSYEKL. CDR3 length: 15 amino acids.